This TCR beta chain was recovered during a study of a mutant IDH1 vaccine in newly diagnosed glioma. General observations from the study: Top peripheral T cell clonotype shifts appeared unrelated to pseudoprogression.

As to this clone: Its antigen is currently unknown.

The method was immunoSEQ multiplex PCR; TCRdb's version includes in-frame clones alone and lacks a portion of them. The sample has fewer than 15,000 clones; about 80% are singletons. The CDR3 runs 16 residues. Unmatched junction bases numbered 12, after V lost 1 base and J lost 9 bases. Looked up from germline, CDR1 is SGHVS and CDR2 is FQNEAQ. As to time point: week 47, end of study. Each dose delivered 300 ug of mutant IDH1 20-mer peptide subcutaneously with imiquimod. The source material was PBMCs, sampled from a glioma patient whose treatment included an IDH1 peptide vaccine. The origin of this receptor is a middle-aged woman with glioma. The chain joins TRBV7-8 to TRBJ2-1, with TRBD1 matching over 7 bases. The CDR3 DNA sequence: TGTGCCAGCAGCTTAGTACATTGGGACAGTTCGGGTGAGCAGTTCTTC. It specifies CASSLVHWDSSGEQFF.